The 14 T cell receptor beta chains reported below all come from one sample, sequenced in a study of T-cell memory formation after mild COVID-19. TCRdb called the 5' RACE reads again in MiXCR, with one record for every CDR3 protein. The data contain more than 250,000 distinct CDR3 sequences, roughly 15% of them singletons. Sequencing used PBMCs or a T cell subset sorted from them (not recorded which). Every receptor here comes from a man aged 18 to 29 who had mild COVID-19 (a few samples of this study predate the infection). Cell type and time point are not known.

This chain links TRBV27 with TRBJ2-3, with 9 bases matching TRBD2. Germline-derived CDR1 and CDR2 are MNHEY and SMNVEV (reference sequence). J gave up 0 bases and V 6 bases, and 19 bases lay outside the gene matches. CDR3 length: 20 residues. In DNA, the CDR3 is TGTGCCAGCAGCAACCTTGCCTTGCTAGCGGGGAAATCTAGCACAGATACGCAGTATTTT. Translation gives CASSNLALLAGKSSTDTQYF.

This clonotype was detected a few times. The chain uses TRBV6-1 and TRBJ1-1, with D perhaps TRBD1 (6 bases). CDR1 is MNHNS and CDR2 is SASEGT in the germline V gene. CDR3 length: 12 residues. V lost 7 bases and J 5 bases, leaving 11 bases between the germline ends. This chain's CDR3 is CASTQGLTEAFF. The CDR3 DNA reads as TGTGCCAGCACGCAGGGGTTGACTGAAGCTTTCTTT.

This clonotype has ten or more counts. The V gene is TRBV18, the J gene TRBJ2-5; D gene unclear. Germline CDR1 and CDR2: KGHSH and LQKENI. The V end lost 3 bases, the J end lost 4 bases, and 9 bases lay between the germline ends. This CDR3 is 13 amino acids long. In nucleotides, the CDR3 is TGTGCCAGCTCACCTTACTCGGGAGAGACCCAGTACTTC. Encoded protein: CASSPYSGETQYF.

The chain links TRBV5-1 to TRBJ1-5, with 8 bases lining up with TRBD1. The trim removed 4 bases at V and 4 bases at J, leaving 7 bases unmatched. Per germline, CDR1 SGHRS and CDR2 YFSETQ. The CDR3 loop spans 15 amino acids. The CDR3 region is CASSAGGQINQPQHF. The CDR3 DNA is TGCGCCAGCAGCGCAGGGGGCCAGATAAATCAGCCCCAGCATTTT.

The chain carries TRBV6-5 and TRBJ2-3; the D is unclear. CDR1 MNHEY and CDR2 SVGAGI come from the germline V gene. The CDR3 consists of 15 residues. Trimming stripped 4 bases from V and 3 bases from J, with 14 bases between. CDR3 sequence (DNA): TGTGCCAGCAGTTCGGTTATGGTTGGTACAGATACGCAGTATTTT. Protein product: CASSSVMVGTDTQYF.

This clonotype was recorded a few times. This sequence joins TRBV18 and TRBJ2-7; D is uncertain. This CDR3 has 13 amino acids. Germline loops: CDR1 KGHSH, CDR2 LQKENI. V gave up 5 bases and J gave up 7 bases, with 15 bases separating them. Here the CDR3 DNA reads TGTGCCAGCTCAGAAACCGCACTCGTTGAGCAGTACGTC. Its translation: CASSETALVEQYV.

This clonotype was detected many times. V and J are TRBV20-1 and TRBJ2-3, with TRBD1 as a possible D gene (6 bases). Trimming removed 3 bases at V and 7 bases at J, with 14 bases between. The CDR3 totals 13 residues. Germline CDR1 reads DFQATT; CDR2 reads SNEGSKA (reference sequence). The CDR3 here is CSARSLGQNTQYF. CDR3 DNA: TGCAGTGCTAGGTCACTGGGACAAAATACGCAGTATTTT.

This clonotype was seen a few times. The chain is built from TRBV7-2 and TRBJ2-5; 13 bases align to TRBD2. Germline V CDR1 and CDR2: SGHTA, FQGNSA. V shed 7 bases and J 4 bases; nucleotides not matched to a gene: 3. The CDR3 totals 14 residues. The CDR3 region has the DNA TGTGCCAGCACAACTAGCGGGGGGGCAGAGACCCAGTACTTC. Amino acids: CASTTSGGAETQYF.

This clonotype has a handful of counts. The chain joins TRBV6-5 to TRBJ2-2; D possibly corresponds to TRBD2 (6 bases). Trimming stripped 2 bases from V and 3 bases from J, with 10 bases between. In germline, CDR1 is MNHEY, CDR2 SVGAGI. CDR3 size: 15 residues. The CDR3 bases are TGTGCCAGCAGTTACGTGCGGGGCGACACCGGGGAGCTGTTTTTT. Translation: CASSYVRGDTGELFF.

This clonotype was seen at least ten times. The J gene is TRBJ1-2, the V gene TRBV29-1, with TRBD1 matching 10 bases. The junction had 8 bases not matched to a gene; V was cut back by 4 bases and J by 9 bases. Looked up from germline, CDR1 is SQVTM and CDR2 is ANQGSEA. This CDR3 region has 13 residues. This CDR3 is CSVVAGQGSRYTF. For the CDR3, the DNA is TGCAGCGTTGTCGCGGGACAGGGGTCGCGCTACACCTTC. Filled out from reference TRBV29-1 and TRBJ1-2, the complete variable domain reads SAVISQKPSRDICQRGTSLTIQCQVDSQVTMMFWYRQQPGQSLTLIATANQGSEATYESGFVIDKFPISRPNLTFSTLTVSNMSPEDSSIYLCSVVAGQGSRYTFGSGTRLTVV.

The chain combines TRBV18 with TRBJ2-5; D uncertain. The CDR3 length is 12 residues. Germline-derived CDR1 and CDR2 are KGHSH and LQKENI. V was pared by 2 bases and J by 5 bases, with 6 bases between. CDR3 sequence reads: CASSPGKETQYF. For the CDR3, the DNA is TGTGCCAGCTCACCAGGGAAGGAGACCCAGTACTTC.

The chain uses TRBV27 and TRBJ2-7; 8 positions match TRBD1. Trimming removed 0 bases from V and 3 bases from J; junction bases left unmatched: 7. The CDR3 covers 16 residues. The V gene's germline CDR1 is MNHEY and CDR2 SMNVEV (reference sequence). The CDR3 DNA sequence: TGTGCCAGCAGTTTATCAGCTTTCGGGACAGGCTACGAGCAGTACTTC. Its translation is CASSLSAFGTGYEQYF.

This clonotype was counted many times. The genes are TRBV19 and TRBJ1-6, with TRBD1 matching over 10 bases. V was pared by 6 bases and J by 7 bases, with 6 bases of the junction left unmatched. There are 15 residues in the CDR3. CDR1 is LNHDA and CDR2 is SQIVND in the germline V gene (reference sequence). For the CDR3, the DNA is TGTGCCAGTAGCCCGACAGGGGGCCGGAATTCACCCCTCCACTTT. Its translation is CASSPTGGRNSPLHF.

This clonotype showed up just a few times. The CDR3 nucleotides are TGTGCCAGCAGTTTCGAGACAGGGGGTGTAGATACGCAGTATTTT. Translation: CASSFETGGVDTQYF. V and J are TRBV28 and TRBJ2-3; TRBD1 agrees at 9 bases. Looked up from germline, CDR1 is MDHEN and CDR2 is SYDVKM. The V gene end was trimmed by 3 bases and the J gene end by 5 bases; junction bases not matched to a gene: 6. The CDR3 extends over 15 amino acids.